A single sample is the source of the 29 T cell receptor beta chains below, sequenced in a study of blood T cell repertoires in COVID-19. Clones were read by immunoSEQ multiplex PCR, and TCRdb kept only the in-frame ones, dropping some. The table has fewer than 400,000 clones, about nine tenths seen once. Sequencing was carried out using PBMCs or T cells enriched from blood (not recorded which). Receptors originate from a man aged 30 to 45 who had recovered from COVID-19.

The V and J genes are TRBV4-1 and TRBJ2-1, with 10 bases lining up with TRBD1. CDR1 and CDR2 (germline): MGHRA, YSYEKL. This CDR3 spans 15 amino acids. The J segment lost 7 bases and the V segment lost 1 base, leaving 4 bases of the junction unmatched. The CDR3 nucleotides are TGCGCCAGCAGCCAAGGACAGGGGGCGCTAAATGAGCAGTTCTTC. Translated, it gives CASSQGQGALNEQFF.

The CDR3 nucleotides are TGTGCCAGCAGTTTTAGTTTGGGCAGGGGGAATGAGCAGTTCTTC. It encodes CASSFSLGRGNEQFF. The V gene is TRBV28, the J gene TRBJ2-1, with 7 positions matching TRBD1. The CDR3 length is 15 residues. V was pared by 3 bases and J by 7 bases, with 9 bases of the junction left unmatched. Germline V gene sequence: CDR1 MDHEN, CDR2 SYDVKM.

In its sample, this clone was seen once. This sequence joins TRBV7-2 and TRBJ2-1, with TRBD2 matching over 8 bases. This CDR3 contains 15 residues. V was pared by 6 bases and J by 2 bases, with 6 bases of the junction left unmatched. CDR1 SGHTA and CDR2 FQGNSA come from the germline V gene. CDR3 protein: CASRPAGVPYNEQFF. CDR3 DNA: TGTGCCAGCAGGCCAGCGGGGGTCCCCTACAATGAGCAGTTCTTC. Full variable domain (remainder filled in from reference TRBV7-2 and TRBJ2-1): GAGVSQSPSNKVTEKGKDVELRCDPISGHTALYWYRQSLGQGLEFLIYFQGNSAPDKSGLPSDRFSAERTGGSVSTLTIQRTQQEDSAVYLCASRPAGVPYNEQFFGPGTRLTVL.

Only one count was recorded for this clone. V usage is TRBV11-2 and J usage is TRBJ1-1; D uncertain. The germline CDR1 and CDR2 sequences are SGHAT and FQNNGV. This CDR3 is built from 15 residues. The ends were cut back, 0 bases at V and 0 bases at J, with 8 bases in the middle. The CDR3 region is CASSLEGRMNTEAFF. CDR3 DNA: TGTGCCAGCAGCTTAGAGGGGAGGATGAACACTGAAGCTTTCTTT.

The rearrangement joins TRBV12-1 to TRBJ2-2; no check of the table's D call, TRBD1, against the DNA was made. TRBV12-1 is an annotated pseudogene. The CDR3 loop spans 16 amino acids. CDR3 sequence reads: CASSANRGPNTGELFF. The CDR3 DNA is TGTGCCAGCAGCGCCAATAGGGGGCCGAACACCGGGGAGCTGTTTTTT.

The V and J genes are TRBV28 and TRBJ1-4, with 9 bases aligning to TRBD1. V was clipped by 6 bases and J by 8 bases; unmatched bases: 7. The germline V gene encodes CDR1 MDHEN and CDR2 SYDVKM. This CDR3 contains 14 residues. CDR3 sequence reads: CASSLGQGNEKLFF. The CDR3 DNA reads TGTGCCAGCAGCTTAGGACAGGGGAACGAAAAACTGTTTTTT. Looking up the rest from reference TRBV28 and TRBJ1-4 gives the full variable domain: DVKVTQSSRYLVKRTGEKVFLECVQDMDHENMFWYRQDPGLGLRLIYFSYDVKMKEKGDIPEGYSVSREKKERFSLILESASTNQTSMYLCASSLGQGNEKLFFGSGTQLSVL.

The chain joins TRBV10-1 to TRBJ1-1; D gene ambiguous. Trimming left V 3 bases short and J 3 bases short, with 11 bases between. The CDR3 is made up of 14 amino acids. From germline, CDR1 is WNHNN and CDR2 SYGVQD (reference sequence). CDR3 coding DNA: TGCGCCAGCAGTGACCTTAGGGAGGACACTGAAGCTTTCTTT. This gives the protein CASSDLREDTEAFF.

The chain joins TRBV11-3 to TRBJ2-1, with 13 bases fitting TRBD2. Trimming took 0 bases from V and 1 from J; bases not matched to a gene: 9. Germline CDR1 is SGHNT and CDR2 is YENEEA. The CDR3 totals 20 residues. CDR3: CASSLDRTSGRRVSYNEQFF. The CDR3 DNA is TGTGCCAGCAGCTTAGACAGGACTAGCGGGAGAAGGGTTTCCTACAATGAGCAGTTCTTC.

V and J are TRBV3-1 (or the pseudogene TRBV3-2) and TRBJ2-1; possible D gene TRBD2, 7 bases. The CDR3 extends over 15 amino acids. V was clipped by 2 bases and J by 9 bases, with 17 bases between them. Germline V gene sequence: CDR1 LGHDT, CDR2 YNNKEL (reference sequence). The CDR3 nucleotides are TGTGCCAGCAGCCAATCTCGGGGGCGGGAGAGTGAGCAGTTCTTC. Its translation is CASSQSRGRESEQFF.

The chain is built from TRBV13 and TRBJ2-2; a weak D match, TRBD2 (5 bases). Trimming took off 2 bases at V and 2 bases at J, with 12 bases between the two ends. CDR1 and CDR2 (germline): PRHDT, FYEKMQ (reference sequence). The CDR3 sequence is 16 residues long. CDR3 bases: TGTGCCAGCAGCTTAATGCTAGCCCTAAACACCGGGGAGCTGTTTTTT. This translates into CASSLMLALNTGELFF.

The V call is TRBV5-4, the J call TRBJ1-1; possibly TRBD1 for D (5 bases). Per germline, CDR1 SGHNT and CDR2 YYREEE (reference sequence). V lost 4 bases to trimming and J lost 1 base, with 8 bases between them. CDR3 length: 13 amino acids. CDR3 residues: CASSRGGNTEAFF. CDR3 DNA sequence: TGTGCCAGCAGCAGGGGCGGGAACACTGAAGCTTTCTTT.

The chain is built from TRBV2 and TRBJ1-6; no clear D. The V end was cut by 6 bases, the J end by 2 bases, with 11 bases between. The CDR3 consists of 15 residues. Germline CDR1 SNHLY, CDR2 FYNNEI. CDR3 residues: CASRAGSTYNSPLHF. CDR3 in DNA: TGTGCCAGCAGGGCCGGGAGCACCTATAATTCACCCCTCCACTTT.

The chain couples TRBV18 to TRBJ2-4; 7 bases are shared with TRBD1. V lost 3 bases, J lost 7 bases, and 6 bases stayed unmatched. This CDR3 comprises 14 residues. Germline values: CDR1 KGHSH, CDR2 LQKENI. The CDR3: CASSPPGTANIQYF. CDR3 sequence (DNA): TGTGCCAGCTCACCCCCCGGGACAGCCAACATTCAGTACTTC.

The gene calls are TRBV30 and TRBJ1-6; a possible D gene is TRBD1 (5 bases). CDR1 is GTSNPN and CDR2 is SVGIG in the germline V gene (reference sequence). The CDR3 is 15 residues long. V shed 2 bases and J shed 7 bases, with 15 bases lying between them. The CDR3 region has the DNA TGTGCCTGGAGTCGAGAGACAGAAGAAAATTCACCCCTCCACTTT. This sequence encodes CAWSRETEENSPLHF. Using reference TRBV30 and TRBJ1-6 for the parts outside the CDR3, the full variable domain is SQTIHQWPATLVQPVGSPLSLECTVEGTSNPNLYWYRQAAGRGLQLLFYSVGIGQISSEVPQNLSASRPQDRQFILSSKKLLLSDSGFYLCAWSRETEENSPLHFGNGTRLTVT.

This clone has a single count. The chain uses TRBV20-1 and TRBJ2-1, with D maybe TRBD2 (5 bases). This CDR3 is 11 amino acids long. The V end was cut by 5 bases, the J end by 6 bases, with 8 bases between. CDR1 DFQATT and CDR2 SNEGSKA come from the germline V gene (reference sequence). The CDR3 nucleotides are TGCAGTGCTCCCCGGGGCAATGAGCAGTTCTTC. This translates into CSAPRGNEQFF.

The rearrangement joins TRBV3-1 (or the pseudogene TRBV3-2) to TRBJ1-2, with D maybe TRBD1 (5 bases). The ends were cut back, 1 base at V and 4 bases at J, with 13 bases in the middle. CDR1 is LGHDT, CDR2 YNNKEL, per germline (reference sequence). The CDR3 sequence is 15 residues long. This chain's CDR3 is CASSQVSATAYGYTF. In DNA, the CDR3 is TGTGCCAGCAGCCAAGTTTCAGCGACAGCCTATGGCTACACCTTC.

The DNA of the CDR3 is TGTGCCAGCAGGCCCGACAGGGGGGAAGCTTTCTTT. Protein product: CASRPDRGEAFF. The chain couples TRBV28 to TRBJ1-1; TRBD1 aligns across 9 bases. CDR3 length: 12 amino acids. Germline V lookup: CDR1 MDHEN, CDR2 SYDVKM. V dropped 6 bases and J dropped 8; count of bases not matched to a gene: 4. Drawing the rest from reference TRBV28 and TRBJ1-1, the complete variable domain is DVKVTQSSRYLVKRTGEKVFLECVQDMDHENMFWYRQDPGLGLRLIYFSYDVKMKEKGDIPEGYSVSREKKERFSLILESASTNQTSMYLCASRPDRGEAFFGQGTRLTVV.

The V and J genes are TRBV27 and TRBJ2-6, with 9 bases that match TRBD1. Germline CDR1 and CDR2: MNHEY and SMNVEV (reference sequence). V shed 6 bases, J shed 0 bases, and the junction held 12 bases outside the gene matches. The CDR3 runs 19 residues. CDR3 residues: CASRTQYRDRDSGANVLTF. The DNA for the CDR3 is TGTGCCAGCAGAACCCAGTACCGGGACAGGGACTCTGGGGCCAACGTCCTGACTTTC.

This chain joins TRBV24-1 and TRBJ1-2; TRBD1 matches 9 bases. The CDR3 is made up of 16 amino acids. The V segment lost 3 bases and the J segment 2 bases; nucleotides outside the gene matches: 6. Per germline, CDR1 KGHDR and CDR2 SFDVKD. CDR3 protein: CATSDPSTGGNYGYTF. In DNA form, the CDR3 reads TGTGCCACCAGTGATCCTTCGACAGGGGGGAACTATGGCTACACCTTC.

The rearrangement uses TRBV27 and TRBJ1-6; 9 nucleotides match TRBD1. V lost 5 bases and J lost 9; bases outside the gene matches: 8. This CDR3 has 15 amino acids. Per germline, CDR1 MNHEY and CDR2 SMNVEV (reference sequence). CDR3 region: CASSLEQGASSPLHF. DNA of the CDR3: TGTGCCAGCAGTCTGGAACAGGGGGCCAGTTCACCCCTCCACTTT.

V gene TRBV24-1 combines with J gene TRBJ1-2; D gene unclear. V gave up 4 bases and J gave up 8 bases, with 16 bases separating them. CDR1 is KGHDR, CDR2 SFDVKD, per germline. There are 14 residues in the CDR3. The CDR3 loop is CATSDPEEGDGYTF. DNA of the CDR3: TGTGCCACCAGTGACCCCGAGGAGGGCGACGGCTACACCTTC.

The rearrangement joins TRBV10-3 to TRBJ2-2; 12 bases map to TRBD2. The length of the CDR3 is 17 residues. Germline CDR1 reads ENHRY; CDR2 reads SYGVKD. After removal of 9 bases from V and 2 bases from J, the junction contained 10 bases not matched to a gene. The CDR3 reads CAILRLAGANNTGELFF. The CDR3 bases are TGTGCCATACTCCGACTAGCGGGGGCAAATAACACCGGGGAGCTGTTTTTT.

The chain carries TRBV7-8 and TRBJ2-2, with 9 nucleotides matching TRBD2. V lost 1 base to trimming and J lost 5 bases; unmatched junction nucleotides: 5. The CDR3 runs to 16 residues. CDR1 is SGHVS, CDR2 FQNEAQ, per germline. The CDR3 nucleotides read TGTGCCAGCAGCTTAGTGCTAGCGGGAAGAACCGGGGAGCTGTTTTTT. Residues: CASSLVLAGRTGELFF.

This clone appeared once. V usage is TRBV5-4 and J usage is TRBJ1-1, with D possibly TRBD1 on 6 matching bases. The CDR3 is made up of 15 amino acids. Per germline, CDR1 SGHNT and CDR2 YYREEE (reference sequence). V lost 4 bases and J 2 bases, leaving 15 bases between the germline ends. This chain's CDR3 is CASSPTGPGNTEAFF. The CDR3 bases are TGTGCCAGCAGCCCGACAGGACCCGGAAACACTGAAGCTTTCTTT.

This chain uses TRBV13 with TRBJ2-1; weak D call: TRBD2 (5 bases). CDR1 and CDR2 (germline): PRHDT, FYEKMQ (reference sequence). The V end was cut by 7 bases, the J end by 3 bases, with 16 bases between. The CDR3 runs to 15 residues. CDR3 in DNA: TGTGCCAGCAAGGGTCCGCTAGCCGTCTACAATGAGCAGTTCTTC. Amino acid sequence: CASKGPLAVYNEQFF.

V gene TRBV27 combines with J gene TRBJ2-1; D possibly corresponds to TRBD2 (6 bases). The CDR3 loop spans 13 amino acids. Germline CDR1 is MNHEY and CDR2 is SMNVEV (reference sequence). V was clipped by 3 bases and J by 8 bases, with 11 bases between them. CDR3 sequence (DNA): TGTGCCAGCAGTTTGCGGGGCGGGGATGAGCAGTTCTTC. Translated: CASSLRGGDEQFF.

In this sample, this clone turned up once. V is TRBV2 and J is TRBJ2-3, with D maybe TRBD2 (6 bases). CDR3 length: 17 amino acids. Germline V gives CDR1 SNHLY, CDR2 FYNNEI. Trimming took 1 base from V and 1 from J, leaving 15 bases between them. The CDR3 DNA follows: TGTGCCAGCAGTGAAGGTGGGGGGTGGGGACGCACAGATACGCAGTATTTT. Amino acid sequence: CASSEGGGWGRTDTQYF.

CDR3 bases: TGCAGTGCTAGTCCCAGGGACACTGAAGCTTTCTTT. Protein: CSASPRDTEAFF. The V call is TRBV20-1, the J call TRBJ1-1; a possible D gene is TRBD1 (5 bases). The V and J ends lost 3 bases and 3 bases respectively, with 8 bases between them. The germline gives CDR1 DFQATT, CDR2 SNEGSKA (reference sequence). The CDR3 sequence is 12 residues long.

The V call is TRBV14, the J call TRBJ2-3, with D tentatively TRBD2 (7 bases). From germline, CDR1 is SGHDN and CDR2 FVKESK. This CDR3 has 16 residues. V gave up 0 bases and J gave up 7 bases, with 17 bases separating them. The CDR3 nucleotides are TGTGCCAGCAGCCAAGATACGAGGGGGGGCCGGTATACGCAGTATTTT. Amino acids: CASSQDTRGGRYTQYF. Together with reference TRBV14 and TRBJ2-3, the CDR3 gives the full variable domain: EAGVTQFPSHSVIEKGQTVTLRCDPISGHDNLYWYRRVMGKEIKFLLHFVKESKQDESGMPNNRFLAERTGGTYSTLKVQPAELEDSGVYFCASSQDTRGGRYTQYFGPGTRLTVL.